Listed here are 15 T cell receptor beta chains from one sample, sequenced in a study of shared clonotypes between healthy human individuals. The naive CD8 population came from CD45RO-negative cells selected for CCR7, without terminally differentiated effector memory CD45RA+ cells. Assay: immunoSEQ multiplex PCR; the TCRdb copy retains only in-frame clones and omits some. The repertoire has about 2,200,000 clones, about 92% of them found once; the top ten carry under 2%. What was sequenced was naive CD8+ T cells from PBMCs. These receptors all stem from a man between 18 and 29 years old in good health. Some clones in this sample may be carry-over from other donors' samples.

This clone was found once. This chain links TRBV6-7 with TRBJ2-1, with TRBD1 matching over 7 bases. TRBV6-7 is given ORF status, its function remaining uncertain. The CDR3 consists of 15 residues. The J segment lost 0 bases and the V segment lost 8 bases, leaving 7 bases of the junction unmatched. CDR3 nucleotides: TGTGCCAGCCCCCGACAGGGAAGCTCCTACAATGAGCAGTTCTTC. It codes for CASPRQGSSYNEQFF.

The J gene is TRBJ2-5, the V gene TRBV25-1; 7 bases are a match to TRBD2. The J call may not be correct, given that the DNA end is closer to TRBJ2-7. Germline values: CDR1 MGHDK, CDR2 SYGVNS. This CDR3 is built from 12 residues. The DNA of the CDR3 is TGTGCCAGCAAGGGGCTAGCGGACGAGCAGTACTTC. It yields the protein CASKGLADEQYF.

The gene calls are TRBV5-6 and TRBJ1-1; unclear D gene. Germline V gives CDR1 SGHDT, CDR2 YYEEEE. Between the trimmed V and J ends, which lost 4 bases and 3 bases, there was a span of 16 bases. This CDR3 comprises 15 residues. The CDR3 spells CASSPRVAWDTEAFF. CDR3 sequence (DNA): TGTGCCAGCAGCCCAAGGGTGGCCTGGGACACTGAAGCTTTCTTT.

This chain connects TRBV2 to TRBJ2-7, with D possibly matching TRBD1 (8 bases). V lost 8 bases, J lost 3 bases, and 17 bases lay in between. This CDR3 has 14 amino acids. Germline loops: CDR1 SNHLY, CDR2 FYNNEI. Written as DNA, the CDR3 is TGTGCCAGCCGCGGGGGAGGGACAGGCTACGAGCAGTACTTC. Translating gives CASRGGGTGYEQYF.

The chain is built from TRBV12-5 and TRBJ2-3, with D perhaps matching TRBD2 (5 bases). V was shortened by 1 base and J by 0 bases, with 8 bases between the two germline ends. The CDR3 runs 15 residues. Germline CDR1 LGHNT, CDR2 FRNRAP. This CDR3 reads CASGLGTVSTDTQYF. The DNA for the CDR3 is TGTGCTAGTGGTTTGGGGACTGTTAGCACAGATACGCAGTATTTT.

The chain carries TRBV6-1 and TRBJ1-1, with D possibly TRBD1 on 5 matching bases. The length of the CDR3 is 14 residues. From germline, CDR1 is MNHNS and CDR2 SASEGT. Trimming shortened V by 8 bases and J by 6 bases, and 19 bases separated the two germline ends. As DNA, the CDR3 is TGTGCCAGCTCACAGGTCGGGACGCTTGCTGAAGCTTTCTTT. This translates into CASSQVGTLAEAFF.

The rearrangement uses TRBV28 and TRBJ2-5, with D possibly TRBD1 on 6 matching bases. Trimming took 6 bases from V and 0 from J, leaving 11 bases between them. CDR3 length: 14 residues. Germline CDR1 and CDR2: MDHEN and SYDVKM. In DNA form, the CDR3 reads TGTGCCAGCAGGGACAGCCCACACCAAGAGACCCAGTACTTC. Protein product: CASRDSPHQETQYF.

CDR3 sequence reads: CSVGGRGNQETQYF. CDR3 DNA sequence: TGCAGCGTTGGAGGACGGGGCAACCAAGAGACCCAGTACTTC. The J gene is TRBJ2-5, the V gene TRBV29-1, with D perhaps given as TRBD1 or TRBD2 (5 bases each). Germline V lookup: CDR1 SQVTM, CDR2 ANQGSEA. V was pared by 4 bases and J by 0 bases, with 12 bases between. This CDR3 has 14 residues.

The chain recombines TRBV5-8 with TRBJ2-5; D is undetermined. This CDR3 is 14 amino acids long. V was cut by 1 base and J by 2 bases, with 9 bases left in between. Per the germline V gene, CDR1 is SGHTS and CDR2 is YDEGEE. This CDR3 is CASSLIVGQETQYF. The CDR3, as DNA: TGTGCCAGCAGCTTGATAGTCGGACAAGAGACCCAGTACTTC. Variable domain in full (rest from reference TRBV5-8 and TRBJ2-5): EAGVTQSPTHLIKTRGQQATLRCSPISGHTSVYWYQQALGLGLQFLLWYDEGEERNRGNFPPRFSGRQFPNYSSELNVNALELEDSALYLCASSLIVGQETQYFGPGTRLLVL.

V is TRBV7-6 and J is TRBJ2-7; D may be TRBD1 (6 bases). The CDR3 runs to 14 residues. The germline V gene encodes CDR1 SGHVS and CDR2 FNYEAQ. The V and J ends lost 8 bases and 3 bases respectively, with 17 bases between them. The CDR3: CASSPLDSYYEQYF. CDR3 nucleotides: TGTGCCAGCTCCCCCCTGGACAGCTACTACGAGCAGTACTTC.

The J gene is TRBJ1-2, the V gene TRBV29-1; D remains ambiguous. Germline CDR1 SQVTM, CDR2 ANQGSEA. Trimming took 4 bases from V and 1 from J, leaving 7 bases between them. This CDR3 has 12 residues. DNA of the CDR3: TGCAGCGTTGTAGGGTATAACTATGGCTACACCTTC. Amino acid sequence: CSVVGYNYGYTF.

This chain links TRBV14 with TRBJ2-3, with D possibly being TRBD2 (6 bases). The V end was cut by 0 bases, the J end by 3 bases, with 10 bases between. The CDR3 runs 15 residues. Germline V gene sequence: CDR1 SGHDN, CDR2 FVKESK. CDR3 sequence reads: CASSQDLAVTDTQYF. CDR3 in DNA: TGTGCCAGCAGCCAAGACTTAGCGGTTACAGATACGCAGTATTTT. Drawing the rest from reference TRBV14 and TRBJ2-3, the complete variable domain is EAGVTQFPSHSVIEKGQTVTLRCDPISGHDNLYWYRRVMGKEIKFLLHFVKESKQDESGMPNNRFLAERTGGTYSTLKVQPAELEDSGVYFCASSQDLAVTDTQYFGPGTRLTVL.

J is TRBJ2-7 and V is TRBV9, with TRBD2 identical over 11 bases. V lost 5 bases, J lost 0 bases, and 7 bases stayed unmatched. Per germline, CDR1 SGDLS and CDR2 YYNGEE. This CDR3 has 16 residues. This CDR3 reads CASSGVAGGISYEQYF. The CDR3 nucleotides read TGTGCCAGCAGTGGAGTAGCGGGAGGGATCTCCTACGAGCAGTACTTC. Full variable domain (outside the CDR3, taken from reference TRBV9 and TRBJ2-7): DSGVTQTPKHLITATGQRVTLRCSPRSGDLSVYWYQQSLDQGLQFLIQYYNGEERAKGNILERFSAQQFPDLHSELNLSSLELGDSALYFCASSGVAGGISYEQYFGPGTRLTVT.

The chain links TRBV30 to TRBJ2-2, with D unclear. The CDR3 has 17 residues. The V and J ends lost 4 bases and 5 bases respectively, with 23 bases between them. Germline V gene data show CDR1 as GTSNPN and CDR2 as SVGIG (reference sequence). CDR3 sequence reads: CAWIAEFSTKRTGELFF. The CDR3 DNA follows: TGTGCCTGGATCGCCGAGTTCAGTACGAAGAGGACCGGGGAGCTGTTTTTT.

As to this clone: This sample also contains other DNA sequences that code for the same CDR3. The CDR3, as DNA: TGTGCCAGCAGTCTTCTAGCGGGCAGCTCCTACGAGCAGTACTTC. It specifies CASSLLAGSSYEQYF. The chain employs TRBV6-5 and TRBJ2-7; TRBD2 agrees at 8 bases. The CDR3 totals 15 residues. Germline V lookup: CDR1 MNHEY, CDR2 SVGAGI. V lost 5 bases to trimming and J lost 0 bases; unmatched junction nucleotides: 6.